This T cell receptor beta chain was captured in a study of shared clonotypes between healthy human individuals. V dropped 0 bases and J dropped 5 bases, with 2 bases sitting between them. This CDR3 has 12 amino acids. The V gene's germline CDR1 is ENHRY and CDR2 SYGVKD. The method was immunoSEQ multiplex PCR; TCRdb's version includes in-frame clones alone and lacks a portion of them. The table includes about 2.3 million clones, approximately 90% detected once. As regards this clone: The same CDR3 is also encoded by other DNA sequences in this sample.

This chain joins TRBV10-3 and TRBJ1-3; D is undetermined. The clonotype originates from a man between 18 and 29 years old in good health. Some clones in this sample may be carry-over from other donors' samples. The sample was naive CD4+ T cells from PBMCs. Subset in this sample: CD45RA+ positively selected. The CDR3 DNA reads TGTGCCATCAGTGAGTCCCGAAACACCATATATTTT. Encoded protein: CAISESRNTIYF.